The clone carrying this TCR beta chain appeared a single time. Deletions cut 3 bases from V and 4 bases from J, with 12 bases between. The germline gives CDR1 KGHSH, CDR2 LQKENI. The CDR3 runs to 15 residues. Authors' processing steps: Amplification of reference gene primers provided the estimated nucleated cell counts. Assay used: immunoSEQ multiplex PCR; TCRdb lists only in-frame clones, some missing. The DNA was the basis for D and trimming; V, J and clone size are from that table. The sample lists roughly 100,000 clones, approximately 85% occurring once. These data are taken from a study of blood T cell repertoires in COVID-19. Across the study: Samples came from the United States, Italy and Spain, spanning acute and convalescent COVID-19. Nucleic acid was either cDNA or gDNA, and it came from T cells, B-cell-depleted T cells, or PBMCs.

The sequence derives from a man in his fifties with acute or convalescent COVID-19. Sequenced material: peripheral blood. This chain joins TRBV18 and TRBJ2-2; D gene uncertain. CDR3 amino acids: CASSPRVISTGELFF. The CDR3 nucleotides read TGTGCCAGCTCACCTCGGGTCATCTCCACCGGGGAGCTGTTTTTT.